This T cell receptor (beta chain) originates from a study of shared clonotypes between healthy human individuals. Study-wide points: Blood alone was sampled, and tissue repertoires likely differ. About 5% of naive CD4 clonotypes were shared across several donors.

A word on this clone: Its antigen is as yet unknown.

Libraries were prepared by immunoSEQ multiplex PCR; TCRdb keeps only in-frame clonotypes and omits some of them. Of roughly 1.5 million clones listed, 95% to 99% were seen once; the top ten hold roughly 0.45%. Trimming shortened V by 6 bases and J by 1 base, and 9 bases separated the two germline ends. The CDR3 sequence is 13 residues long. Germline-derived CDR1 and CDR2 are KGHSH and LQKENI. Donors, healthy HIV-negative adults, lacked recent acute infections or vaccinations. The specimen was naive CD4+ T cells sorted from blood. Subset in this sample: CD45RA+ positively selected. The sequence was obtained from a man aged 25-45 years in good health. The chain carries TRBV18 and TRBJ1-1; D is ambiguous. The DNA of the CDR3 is TGTGCCAGCTCGGATCAGAGGAACACTGAAGCTTTCTTT. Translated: CASSDQRNTEAFF.